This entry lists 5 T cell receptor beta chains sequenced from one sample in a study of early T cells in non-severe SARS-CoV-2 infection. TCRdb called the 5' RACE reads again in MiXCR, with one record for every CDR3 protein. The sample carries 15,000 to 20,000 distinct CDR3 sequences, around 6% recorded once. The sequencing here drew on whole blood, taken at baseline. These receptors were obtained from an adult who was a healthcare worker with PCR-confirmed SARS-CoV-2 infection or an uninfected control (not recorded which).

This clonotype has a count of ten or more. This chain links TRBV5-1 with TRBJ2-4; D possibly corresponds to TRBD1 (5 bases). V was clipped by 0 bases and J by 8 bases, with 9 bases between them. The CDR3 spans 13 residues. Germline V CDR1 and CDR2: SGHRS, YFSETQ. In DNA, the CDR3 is TGCGCCAGCAGCTTGGAAGGGGCGGACATTCAGTACTTC. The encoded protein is CASSLEGADIQYF.

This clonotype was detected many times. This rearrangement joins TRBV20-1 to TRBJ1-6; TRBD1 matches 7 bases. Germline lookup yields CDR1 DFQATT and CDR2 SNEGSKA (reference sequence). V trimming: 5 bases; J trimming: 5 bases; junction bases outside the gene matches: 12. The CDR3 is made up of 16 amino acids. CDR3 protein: CSARRTGEGNNSPLHF. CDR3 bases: TGCAGTGCTCGGCGGACAGGAGAGGGGAATAATTCACCCCTCCACTTT.

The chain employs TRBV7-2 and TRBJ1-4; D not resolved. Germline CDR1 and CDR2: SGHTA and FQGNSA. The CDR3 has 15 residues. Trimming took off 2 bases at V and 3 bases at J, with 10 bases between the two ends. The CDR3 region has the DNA TGTGCCAGCAGCTTACAGGTGCAGGCTAATGAAAAACTGTTTTTT. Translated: CASSLQVQANEKLFF. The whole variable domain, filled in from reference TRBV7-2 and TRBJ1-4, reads GAGVSQSPSNKVTEKGKDVELRCDPISGHTALYWYRQSLGQGLEFLIYFQGNSAPDKSGLPSDRFSAERTGGSVSTLTIQRTQQEDSAVYLCASSLQVQANEKLFFGSGTQLSVL.

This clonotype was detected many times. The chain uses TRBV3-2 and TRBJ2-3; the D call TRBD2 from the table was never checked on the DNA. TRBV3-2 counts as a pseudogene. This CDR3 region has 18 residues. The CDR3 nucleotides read TGTGCCAGCAGCGCACGGACTAGCGGGGGGAAGGTGGCAGATACGCAGTATTTT. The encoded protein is CASSARTSGGKVADTQYF.

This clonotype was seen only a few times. CDR3 loop: CASSLDGQPSTDTQYF. CDR3 sequence (DNA): TGCGCCAGCAGCTTGGACGGCCAGCCATCCACAGATACGCAGTATTTT. This chain uses TRBV5-1 with TRBJ2-3; D uncertain. V lost 0 bases and J 2 bases, leaving 13 bases between the germline ends. The CDR3 runs 16 residues. The V gene's germline CDR1 is SGHRS and CDR2 YFSETQ.